This T cell receptor beta chain was documented in a study of spatial heterogeneity in lung cancer. Study in general: In raw reads, more than 8.5 appearances on average were recorded for each unique TCR and UMI combination.

This clonotype was recorded many times. This CDR3 contains 16 residues. V lost 2 bases to trimming and J lost 7 bases; unmatched junction nucleotides: 9. Germline CDR1 is MDHEN and CDR2 is SYDVKM. TCRdb reprocessed the 5' RACE reads via MiXCR and lists one record per CDR3 protein. This sample has 10,000 to 15,000 distinct CDR3 sequences; 3% to 4.5% occur once, and the top ten carry 40% to 50%. The time point: sample taken at primary tumor resection. Whole RNA obtained from tumor, nontumor lung or frozen PBMC underwent sequencing without sorting. This sequence originates from a male donor with early-stage non-small cell lung cancer. The J gene is TRBJ2-1, the V gene TRBV28; 9 bases agree with TRBD2. This specimen was PBMCs, taken at surgery. The CDR3 spells CASSLAPGLADNEQFF. The CDR3 region has the DNA TGTGCCAGCAGTTTAGCCCCGGGACTAGCAGATAATGAGCAGTTCTTC.